The 10 T cell receptor beta chains reported below all come from one sample, sequenced in a study of T cell repertoires in cytomegalovirus infection. Each CDR3 protein gets one entry after TCRdb re-called the reads with MiXCR. The table lists hundreds of thousands of distinct CDR3 sequences, 25% to 35% of them singletons. Their cognate antigens are unknown. The material was cultured PBMCs, obtained from culture after CMV antigen stimulation. The origin of the receptors is a human donor in good health (CMV status not recorded). Some clones in this sample may be carry-over from other donors' samples.

This clonotype appeared many times. This sequence joins TRBV7-2 and TRBJ2-5; D unresolved. V was shortened by 5 bases and J by 5 bases, with 9 bases between the two germline ends. Per germline, CDR1 SGHTA and CDR2 FQGNSA. CDR3 size: 12 residues. The CDR3 region has the DNA TGTGCCAGCAGCCCCGTCGGGGAGACCCAGTACTTC. Protein: CASSPVGETQYF.

Concerning this clonotype: One end of the junction varies from germline; a read error may be responsible. CDR3 in amino acids: CVSKPGAAGGNEQFF. The CDR3 DNA reads TGTGTCAGCAAGCCGGGGGCAGCGGGGGGGAATGAGCAGTTCTTC. The chain combines TRBV7-2 with TRBJ2-1; 10 bases match TRBD2. Germline loops: CDR1 SGHTA, CDR2 FQGNSA. This CDR3 has 15 amino acids.

V usage is TRBV12-3 or TRBV12-4 and J usage is TRBJ1-4; D call uncertain. V lost 6 bases to trimming and J lost 7 bases, with 12 bases between them. This CDR3 contains 13 residues. CDR3 protein: CASRRTGGEKLFF. DNA for the CDR3: TGTGCCAGCAGGAGGACGGGCGGTGAAAAACTGTTTTTT.

This chain links TRBV4-1 with TRBJ2-2, with a tentative D call TRBD1 (5 bases). The germline V and J ends were trimmed by 3 bases and 0 bases, with 14 bases remaining between them. There are 17 residues in the CDR3. Germline values: CDR1 MGHRA, CDR2 YSYEKL. The CDR3 sequence: CASSHLHRTPNTGELFF. CDR3 bases: TGCGCCAGCAGCCACCTCCACCGGACACCGAACACCGGGGAGCTGTTTTTT.

J is TRBJ1-5 and V is TRBV7-6, with no clear D. The germline gives CDR1 SGHVS, CDR2 FNYEAQ. This CDR3 region has 13 residues. Trimming removed 5 bases from V and 7 bases from J, with 12 bases in between. CDR3 residues: CASSRRTGQPQHF. CDR3 nucleotide sequence: TGTGCCAGCAGCCGGAGGACGGGACAGCCCCAGCATTTT.

This clonotype has more than one count but fewer than ten. The gene calls are TRBV7-2 and TRBJ2-7; D might be TRBD1 (5 bases). Trimming left V 0 bases short and J 0 bases short, with 9 bases between. The CDR3 length is 15 residues. Germline CDR1 is SGHTA and CDR2 is FQGNSA. This chain's CDR3 is CASSLAYRPSYEQYV. CDR3 DNA: TGTGCCAGCAGCTTAGCGTACAGGCCCTCCTACGAGCAGTACGTC.

The chain is built from TRBV15 and TRBJ2-3; D unclear. In germline, CDR1 is LNHNV, CDR2 YYDKDF (reference sequence). V was shortened by 5 bases and J by 0 bases, with 18 bases between the two germline ends. The CDR3 is 17 amino acids. The DNA of the CDR3 is TGTGCCACCAGCCCAGTCGGCCCCAGCGTTAGCACAGATACGCAGTATTTT. It specifies CATSPVGPSVSTDTQYF.

In its sample, this clonotype is medium-sized (0.01 to 0.1%). The CDR3 DNA follows: TGTGCCAGCAGCACCGTGACAGGGAGCTCTGGGGCCAACGTCCTGACTTTC. Protein: CASSTVTGSSGANVLTF. This chain joins TRBV9 and TRBJ2-6; TRBD1 matches 7 bases. This CDR3 region has 17 residues. In germline, CDR1 is SGDLS, CDR2 YYNGEE. The trim removed 4 bases at V and 0 bases at J, leaving 7 bases unmatched.

CDR3 region: CASSTRVRNTIYF. The CDR3 DNA follows: TGTGCCAGCAGTACCCGGGTCCGGAACACCATATATTTT. This chain connects TRBV6-1 to TRBJ1-3; D is unclear. The CDR3 length is 13 residues. The ends were cut back, 5 bases at V and 7 bases at J, with 12 bases in the middle. Germline lookup yields CDR1 MNHNS and CDR2 SASEGT.

This clonotype occurred a few times. The chain uses TRBV7-2 and TRBJ2-7, with TRBD2 matching over 7 bases. The CDR3 consists of 14 residues. V gave up 1 base and J gave up 6 bases; unmatched junction bases: 6. Germline V CDR1 and CDR2: SGHTA, FQGNSA. In nucleotides, the CDR3 is TGTGCCAGCAGCTTAGGACGGCCGGGGGGCGAGCAGTACTTC. Translation: CASSLGRPGGEQYF.